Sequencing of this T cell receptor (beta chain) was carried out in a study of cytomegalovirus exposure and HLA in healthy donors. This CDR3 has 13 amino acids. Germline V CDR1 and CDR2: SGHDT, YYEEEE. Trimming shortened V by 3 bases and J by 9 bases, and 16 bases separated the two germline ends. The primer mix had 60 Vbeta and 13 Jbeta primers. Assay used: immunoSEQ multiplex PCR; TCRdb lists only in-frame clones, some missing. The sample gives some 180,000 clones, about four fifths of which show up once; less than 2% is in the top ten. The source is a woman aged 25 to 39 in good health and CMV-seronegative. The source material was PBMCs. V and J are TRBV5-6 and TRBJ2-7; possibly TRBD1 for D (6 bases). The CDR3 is CASSSDSFPRQYF. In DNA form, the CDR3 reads TGTGCCAGCAGCTCGGACAGTTTCCCGAGGCAGTACTTC.